This TCR beta chain was identified in a study of blood T cell repertoires in COVID-19. This CDR3 is 13 amino acids long. Trimming shortened V by 1 base and J by 2 bases, and 5 bases separated the two germline ends. In germline, CDR1 is SGHDT, CDR2 YYEEEE. This clone was seen a handful of times. Sequencing was performed with immunoSEQ multiplex PCR; in TCRdb, only in-frame clones are kept and a portion is missing. This table has about 150,000 clones, 86% appearing once. The clonotype was recovered from a man aged 50-59 years who had recovered from COVID-19. The chain uses TRBV5-6 and TRBJ2-3, with D uncertain. Sequencing was performed on PBMCs or T cells enriched from blood (not recorded which). Here the CDR3 DNA reads TGTGCCAGCAGCTTGACTATCACAGATACGCAGTATTTT. This sequence encodes CASSLTITDTQYF. The complete variable domain, with remaining parts taken from reference TRBV5-6 and TRBJ2-3, reads DAGVTQSPTHLIKTRGQQVTLRCSPKSGHDTVSWYQQALGQGPQFIFQYYEEEERQRGNFPDRFSGHQFPNYSSELNVNALLLGDSALYLCASSLTITDTQYFGPGTRLTVL.